Shown below are 24 T cell receptor beta chains from a single sample sequenced in a study of CD8+ T cells in alopecia areata. Following RNA extraction, reverse transcription yielded cDNA that acted as the sequencing template. Produced via immunoSEQ multiplex PCR; TCRdb's table is partial and in-frame only. Of 110,000 to 150,000 clones listed, around 49% are singletons. The sequenced sample was CD4+ T cells sorted from blood, obtained at week 0. The receptors here all came from a human donor with alopecia areata.

For the CDR3, the DNA is TGTGCCAGCAGCTTGGGACAGGGGGACACTGAAGCTTTCTTT. It encodes CASSLGQGDTEAFF. The genes are TRBV7-9 and TRBJ1-1, with TRBD1 identical over 11 bases. This CDR3 contains 14 residues. CDR1 and CDR2 (germline): SEHNR, FQNEAQ (reference sequence). With V trimmed by 3 bases and J by 3 bases, 0 bases remained unmatched.

The chain has TRBV29-1 and TRBJ1-3; perhaps TRBD1 as D (5 bases). The CDR3 contains 13 residues. V shed 4 bases and J shed 4 bases, with 11 bases lying between them. From germline, CDR1 is SQVTM and CDR2 ANQGSEA. CDR3 DNA sequence: TGCAGCGTTGTGCGGGGGGGAGGAAACACCATATATTTT. Protein product: CSVVRGGGNTIYF.

V gene TRBV2 combines with J gene TRBJ1-5; D gene unclear. The germline CDR1 and CDR2 sequences are SNHLY and FYNNEI. The CDR3 loop spans 15 amino acids. With 8 bases removed from V and 4 bases from J, the gap between germline ends came to 18 bases. The CDR3 region has the DNA TGTGCCAGCGCAACCAATCGAAACCTTAATCAGCCCCAGCATTTT. It codes for CASATNRNLNQPQHF.

The CDR3 nucleotides read TGTGCCAGCTCACCAAGTGGCTACCTAGAGACCCAGTACTTC. As protein: CASSPSGYLETQYF. The V gene is TRBV18, the J gene TRBJ2-5; D call uncertain. This CDR3 spans 14 amino acids. Trimming took 2 bases from V and 4 from J, leaving 11 bases between them. Germline CDR1 KGHSH, CDR2 LQKENI.

This clone was observed a few times. In nucleotides, the CDR3 is TGCAGCGTTGAGCCGGCCGAGGGAGGGACCCAGTACTTC. Translating it yields CSVEPAEGGTQYF. J is TRBJ2-5 and V is TRBV29-1, with a tentative D call TRBD2 (6 bases). This CDR3 is 13 amino acids long. CDR1 and CDR2 (germline): SQVTM, ANQGSEA. V lost 3 bases, J lost 7 bases, and 15 bases lay in between. The full variable domain, its missing parts supplied by reference TRBV29-1 and TRBJ2-5, is SAVISQKPSRDICQRGTSLTIQCQVDSQVTMMFWYRQQPGQSLTLIATANQGSEATYESGFVIDKFPISRPNLTFSTLTVSNMSPEDSSIYLCSVEPAEGGTQYFGPGTRLLVL.

The rearrangement uses TRBV5-1 and TRBJ2-2; D may be TRBD1 or TRBD2 (5 bases each). This CDR3 comprises 15 residues. The germline V and J ends were trimmed by 3 bases and 5 bases, with 14 bases remaining between them. Germline assignment: CDR1 SGHRS and CDR2 YFSETQ. This CDR3 reads CASSSGTLGTGELFF. In DNA, the CDR3 is TGCGCCAGCAGCTCCGGGACCTTGGGGACCGGGGAGCTGTTTTTT.

This clone was found a few times. The chain employs TRBV10-3 and TRBJ2-4, with D possibly being TRBD1 (6 bases). CDR1 and CDR2 from the germline V gene are ENHRY and SYGVKD. Deletions cut 6 bases from V and 3 bases from J, with 9 bases between. CDR3 size: 13 residues. The CDR3, as DNA: TGTGCCATCAGAGAGGACAGCAAAAACATTCAGTACTTC. Protein sequence: CAIREDSKNIQYF.

The genes are TRBV5-1 and TRBJ2-5, with TRBD2 identical over 9 bases. The CDR3 totals 14 residues. Trimming removed 4 bases from V and 5 bases from J; junction bases left unmatched: 6. Germline-derived CDR1 and CDR2 are SGHRS and YFSETQ. The CDR3 nucleotides read TGCGCCAGCAGCCCCGGGACTAGCTGGGAGACCCAGTACTTC. Protein sequence: CASSPGTSWETQYF.

The chain couples TRBV25-1 to TRBJ1-5; D is ambiguous. V gave up 8 bases and J gave up 2 bases, with 10 bases separating them. CDR3 size: 13 residues. Germline V gene lookup returns CDR1 MGHDK and CDR2 SYGVNS. DNA for the CDR3: TGTGCCAGCTCTGGGTTGGGCAATCAGCCCCAGCATTTT. Residues: CASSGLGNQPQHF. The whole variable domain, remainder taken from reference TRBV25-1 and TRBJ1-5, is EADIYQTPRYLVIGTGKKITLECSQTMGHDKMYWYQQDPGMELHLIHYSYGVNSTEKGDLSSESTVSRIRTEHFPLTLESARPSHTSQYLCASSGLGNQPQHFGDGTRLSIL.

The rearrangement links TRBV9 to TRBJ2-5; D is perhaps TRBD1 (6 bases). The CDR3 has 15 residues. The V gene's germline CDR1 is SGDLS and CDR2 YYNGEE. The V end was cut by 4 bases, the J end by 9 bases, with 22 bases between. For the CDR3, the DNA is TGTGCCAGCAGCTTTCGGCCAGGACACCAGGGGTCCCAGTACTTC. Protein product: CASSFRPGHQGSQYF.

The CDR3 DNA follows: TGTGCCAGCAGCCGACGGACAGGGGCGAACACCGGGGAGCTGTTTTTT. Its protein product is CASSRRTGANTGELFF. V usage is TRBV2 and J usage is TRBJ2-2; 9 bases fit TRBD1. Germline V gene data show CDR1 as SNHLY and CDR2 as FYNNEI. CDR3 size: 16 residues. V was pared by 6 bases and J by 0 bases, with 5 bases of the junction left unmatched. Combining the CDR3 with reference TRBV2 and TRBJ2-2 gives the whole variable domain EPEVTQTPSHQVTQMGQEVILRCVPISNHLYFYWYRQILGQKVEFLVSFYNNEISEKSEIFDDQFSVERPDGSNFTLKIRSTKLEDSAMYFCASSRRTGANTGELFFGEGSRLTVL.

The V gene is TRBV7-3, the J gene TRBJ2-3, with a possible D match to TRBD2 (5 bases). This CDR3 comprises 17 residues. In germline, CDR1 is SGHTA, CDR2 FQGTGA. V lost 5 bases and J lost 0, with 18 bases in between. CDR3 bases: TGTGCCAGCAGCCGAAACCCCACGCGGGCTAGCACAGATACGCAGTATTTT. This gives the protein CASSRNPTRASTDTQYF.

This clone appeared a few times. J is TRBJ2-6 and V is TRBV5-1, with D perhaps matching TRBD2 (6 bases). The CDR3 runs 17 residues. CDR1 and CDR2 (germline): SGHRS, YFSETQ. V was cut by 0 bases and J by 0 bases, with 10 bases left in between. Written as DNA, the CDR3 is TGCGCCAGCAGCTTGGAAGGGACTCCCTCTGGGGCCAACGTCCTGACTTTC. This gives the protein CASSLEGTPSGANVLTF.

This clone was counted between two and nine times. The chain links TRBV5-4 to TRBJ2-7; D possibly uses TRBD1 or TRBD2 (5 bases each). Trimming stripped 4 bases from V and 1 base from J, with 15 bases between. CDR3 length: 15 amino acids. The germline V gene has CDR1 SGHNT and CDR2 YYREEE (reference sequence). CDR3 DNA sequence: TGTGCCAGCAGCCGCACCGGGACGGTGTCCTACGAGCAGTACTTC. Translation: CASSRTGTVSYEQYF.

The CDR3 spells CASGLTGAGLETQYF. The DNA for the CDR3 is TGTGCTAGTGGTTTGACCGGGGCCGGATTAGAGACCCAGTACTTC. The J gene is TRBJ2-5, the V gene TRBV12-5; D could derive from TRBD1 or TRBD2 (5 bases each). Trimming took 2 bases from V and 4 from J, leaving 14 bases between them. The CDR3 has 15 amino acids. Looked up from germline, CDR1 is LGHNT and CDR2 is FRNRAP.

This clone was seen more than once but under ten times. This chain uses TRBV14 with TRBJ2-1; D is perhaps TRBD1 or TRBD2 (5 bases each). CDR3 length: 13 residues. Germline lookup yields CDR1 SGHDN and CDR2 FVKESK. The V gene lost 8 bases and the J gene lost 9 bases, with 17 bases spanning the gap. The CDR3 spells CASCPVGVLEQFF. The CDR3 coding sequence is TGTGCCAGCTGTCCGGTGGGGGTCCTTGAGCAGTTCTTC.

This clone appeared a few times. The rearrangement links TRBV30 to TRBJ1-1; D is possibly TRBD1 (5 bases). This CDR3 has 11 amino acids. Germline values: CDR1 GTSNPN, CDR2 SVGIG (reference sequence). Trimming pared 6 bases from V and 3 bases from J, leaving 8 bases between. The CDR3 is CACRGDTEAFF. CDR3 bases: TGTGCCTGCCGGGGCGACACTGAAGCTTTCTTT.

This sequence joins TRBV30 and TRBJ2-1; TRBD2 agrees at 16 bases. V lost 2 bases and J lost 9; bases outside the gene matches: 7. CDR3 length: 16 residues. Per germline, CDR1 GTSNPN and CDR2 SVGIG (reference sequence). CDR3 sequence reads: CAWSIGTSGRAPEQFF. In nucleotides, the CDR3 is TGTGCCTGGAGTATTGGGACTAGCGGGAGGGCCCCTGAGCAGTTCTTC.

This chain uses TRBV27 with TRBJ1-2, with D possibly TRBD1 on 5 matching bases. CDR1 MNHEY and CDR2 SMNVEV come from the germline V gene (reference sequence). The germline V and J ends were trimmed by 5 bases and 7 bases, with 14 bases remaining between them. The CDR3 is 13 residues long. CDR3 DNA sequence: TGTGCCAGCAGTCGGGCAGGGCCCGGTGGCTACACCTTC. It yields the protein CASSRAGPGGYTF.

The chain uses TRBV29-1 and TRBJ2-7; D may be TRBD1 or TRBD2 (6 bases each). V dropped 0 bases and J dropped 6 bases, with 9 bases sitting between them. CDR1 is SQVTM and CDR2 is ANQGSEA in the germline V gene. CDR3 length: 12 amino acids. DNA of the CDR3: TGCAGCGTTGAAGAGGGGGGCGTCGAGCAGTACTTC. Its protein product is CSVEEGGVEQYF.

This clone was seen more than once but under ten times. This sequence joins TRBV5-1 and TRBJ2-5; possible D gene TRBD2, 6 bases. Trimming pared 4 bases from V and 1 base from J, leaving 14 bases between. Germline assignment: CDR1 SGHRS and CDR2 YFSETQ. This CDR3 comprises 15 residues. The CDR3: CASSMVAEPQETQYF. CDR3 sequence (DNA): TGCGCCAGCAGCATGGTAGCGGAACCCCAAGAGACCCAGTACTTC.

The chain carries TRBV27 and TRBJ2-7, with D uncertain. The germline CDR1 and CDR2 sequences are MNHEY and SMNVEV (reference sequence). The CDR3 is 13 residues long. The V and J ends lost 7 bases and 7 bases respectively, with 17 bases between them. CDR3 region: CASNGASLGEQYF. In DNA, the CDR3 is TGTGCCAGCAATGGAGCCTCGCTCGGGGAGCAGTACTTC.

This clone was recorded a few times. The V gene is TRBV7-9, the J gene TRBJ2-1; 15 bases line up with TRBD2. V dropped 4 bases and J dropped 8; count of bases not matched to a gene: 3. Germline assignment: CDR1 SEHNR and CDR2 FQNEAQ (reference sequence). The CDR3 has 15 residues. The CDR3 sequence: CASSWTSGRADEQFF. In DNA, the CDR3 is TGTGCCAGCAGCTGGACTAGCGGGAGGGCCGATGAGCAGTTCTTC.

This clone came up a few times. The J gene is TRBJ2-3, the V gene TRBV18; perhaps TRBD2 as D (6 bases). The germline gives CDR1 KGHSH, CDR2 LQKENI. This CDR3 comprises 12 residues. Trimming removed 3 bases at V and 8 bases at J, with 9 bases between. The CDR3 DNA follows: TGTGCCAGCTCACCCGGAGGGGCTACGCAGTATTTT. It is translated as CASSPGGATQYF.